Listed below are T cell receptor beta chains from one sample, sequenced in a study of blood T cell repertoires in COVID-19. Clones were read by immunoSEQ multiplex PCR, and TCRdb kept only the in-frame ones, dropping some. The profile covers under 300,000 clones, with about nine tenths appearing a single time and under 2.5% taken by the ten largest. The sample was PBMCs or T cells enriched from blood (not recorded which). These receptors came from a woman aged 18 to 35 who had recovered from COVID-19. Both conserved end residues are part of each CDR3. The D gene is left open where the match is weak. The size field is filled for only some rows; it gives once, few, many or a size class.

>NA|TRBV11-2|TRBJ2-1|12|NA
CASSLTNNEQFF
>NA|TRBV6-2/TRBV6-3|TRBJ2-7|14|NA
CASSRPGGRYEQYF
>NA|TRBV9|TRBJ1-1|14|NA
CASSGPTPGTEAFF
>NA|TRBV18|TRBJ1-1|12|NA
CASSPEGPRAFF
>TRBD2|TRBV19|TRBJ2-1|14|NA
CASSPFGGGNEQFF
>NA|TRBV6-5|TRBJ1-2|11|NA
CASTGAYGYTF
>NA|TRBV5-6|TRBJ2-7|16|NA
CASSPRRGLGSYEQYF
>NA|TRBV10-3|TRBJ1-2|14|NA
CAISMQVRDYGYTF
>TRBD2|TRBV13|TRBJ2-7|16|once
CASSWAGGERVYEQYF
>NA|TRBV7-2|TRBJ1-4|15|NA
CASSYGGGTNEKLFF
>NA|TRBV18|TRBJ1-1|14|NA
CASSPLAGNTEAFF
>NA|TRBV7-9|TRBJ2-1|11|NA
CASARYNEQFF
>TRBD2|TRBV10-3|TRBJ2-1|12|NA
CAISASGNEQFF
>TRBD1|TRBV28|TRBJ1-2|15|NA
CASSTPGTGGNGYTF
>TRBD1|TRBV18|TRBJ1-2|15|NA
CASSPNYRGSYGYTF
>TRBD1|TRBV7-9|TRBJ1-4|14|NA
CASSPTGGVEKLFF
>TRBD1|TRBV7-9|TRBJ2-2|18|NA
CASSKGQGARRGTGELFF
>NA|TRBV7-2|TRBJ2-1|15|NA
CASSFEGGSYNEQFF
>NA|TRBV5-1|TRBJ1-2|15|NA
CASSVNPGGIYGYTF
>NA|TRBV29-1|TRBJ1-2|12|NA
CSVETAGYGYTF
>NA|TRBV24-1|TRBJ1-2|16|NA
CATSDGGGARNYGYTF
>NA|TRBV3-1/TRBV3-2|TRBJ1-4|12|NA
CASGGPNEKLFF
>NA|TRBV27|TRBJ1-6|15|NA
CASSLSTGYNSPLHF
>TRBD1|TRBV2|TRBJ1-2|14|NA
CASSEGGQGAGYTF
>NA|TRBV7-8|TRBJ1-1|14|NA
CASSFYSKNTEAFF
>NA|TRBV29-1|TRBJ2-7|11|NA
CSARTDYEQYF
>TRBD1|TRBV19|TRBJ1-1|13|few
CASSIVGTGKAFF
>TRBD1|TRBV2|TRBJ1-2|14|NA
CASSEGQTNYGYTF
>NA|TRBV19|TRBJ1-6|15|NA
CASSMGQNFNSPLHF
>TRBD1|TRBV6-5|TRBJ1-2|14|NA
CASSLTGGAYGYTF
>TRBD1|TRBV5-5|TRBJ1-2|15|NA
CASSLSPGGDYGYTF
>TRBD2|TRBV4-1|TRBJ2-3|17|NA
CASSQVRREGPTDTQYF
>TRBD1|TRBV5-1|TRBJ1-1|16|NA
CASSLDAQGMNTEAFF
>NA|TRBV6-5|TRBJ1-2|15|NA
CASSPKSGVRGGYTF
>TRBD2|TRBV5-1|TRBJ2-7|16|NA
CASSLVLGLAGGEQYF
>NA|TRBV19|TRBJ1-2|14|NA
CASSSGTPNYGYTF
>NA|TRBV7-9|TRBJ1-3|12|NA
CASSLNRNTIYF
>TRBD2|TRBV5-8|TRBJ2-1|19|NA
CASSLVRAGGTTSYNEQFF
>TRBD2|TRBV7-9|TRBJ2-7|12|NA
CASSSSGYEQYF
>NA|TRBV25-1|TRBJ1-4|14|NA
CASSEDGGNEKLFF
>NA|TRBV7-9|TRBJ1-1|14|NA
CASSSFRQTFQAFF
>NA|TRBV24-1|TRBJ1-2|15|NA
CATSDLTGYNNGYTF
>TRBD2|TRBV5-1|TRBJ2-3|16|NA
CASSPGLAGNTDTQYF
>NA|TRBV28|TRBJ2-5|15|NA
CASSLPSGGRETQYF
>TRBD2|TRBV5-4|TRBJ2-2|16|once
CASSIGLAGPTGELFF
>TRBD1|TRBV6-2/TRBV6-3|TRBJ2-1|15|NA
CASSDSWTGTNEQFF
>NA|TRBV9|TRBJ2-2|15|NA
CASSVLDSWSGELFF
>NA|TRBV6-5|TRBJ1-2|13|NA
CASSYSRGGGYTF
>NA|TRBV6-5|TRBJ1-5|13|NA
CASRQGYNQPQHF
>NA|TRBV5-4|TRBJ2-5|14|NA
CASSKGGAQETQYF
>TRBD1|TRBV19|TRBJ1-1|16|NA
CASSPLPGTGNTEAFF
>TRBD1|TRBV10-3|TRBJ1-3|14|NA
CAIRPGTAGNTIYF
>NA|TRBV6-4|TRBJ1-2|17|NA
CASTLGGGYGRWNGYTF
>TRBD2|TRBV15|TRBJ2-5|15|NA
CATSRSGTRRETQYF
>TRBD1|TRBV5-8|TRBJ2-5|14|NA
CASSSGTGQETQYF
>TRBD1|TRBV5-1|TRBJ1-2|13|few
CASSPDRVYGYTF